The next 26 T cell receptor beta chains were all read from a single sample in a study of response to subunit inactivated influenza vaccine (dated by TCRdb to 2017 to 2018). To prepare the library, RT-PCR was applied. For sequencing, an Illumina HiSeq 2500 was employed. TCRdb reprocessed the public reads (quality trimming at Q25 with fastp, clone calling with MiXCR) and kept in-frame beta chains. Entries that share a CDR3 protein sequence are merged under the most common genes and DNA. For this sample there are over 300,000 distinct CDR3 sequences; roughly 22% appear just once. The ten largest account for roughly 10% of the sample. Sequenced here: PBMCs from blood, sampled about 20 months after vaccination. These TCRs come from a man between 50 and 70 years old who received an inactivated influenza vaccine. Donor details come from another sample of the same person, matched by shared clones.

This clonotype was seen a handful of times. The CDR3 coding sequence is TGTGCCAGCAAGGGGTTCCAAGAGACCCAGTACTTC. This codes for CASKGFQETQYF. The chain recombines TRBV28 with TRBJ2-5, with D maybe TRBD1 (5 bases). Germline V gene sequence: CDR1 MDHEN, CDR2 SYDVKM. CDR3 length equals 12 residues. V shed 7 bases and J shed 1 base, with 7 bases lying between them.

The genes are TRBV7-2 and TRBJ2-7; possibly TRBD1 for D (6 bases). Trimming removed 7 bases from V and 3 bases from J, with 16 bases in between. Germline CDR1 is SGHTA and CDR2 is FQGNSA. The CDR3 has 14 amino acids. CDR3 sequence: CASTLPGHFYEQYF. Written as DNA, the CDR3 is TGTGCCAGCACCCTGCCGGGACACTTCTACGAGCAGTACTTC.

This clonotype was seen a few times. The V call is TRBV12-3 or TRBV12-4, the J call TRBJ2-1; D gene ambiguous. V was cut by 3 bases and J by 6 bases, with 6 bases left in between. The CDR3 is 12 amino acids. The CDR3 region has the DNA TGTGCCAGCAGTTTTTGGCCCAATGAGCAGTTCTTC. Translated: CASSFWPNEQFF.

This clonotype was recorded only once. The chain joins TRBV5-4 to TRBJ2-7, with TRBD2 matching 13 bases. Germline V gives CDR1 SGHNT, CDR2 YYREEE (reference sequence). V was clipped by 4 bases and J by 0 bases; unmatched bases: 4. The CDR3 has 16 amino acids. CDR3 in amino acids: CASSKGTSGISYEQYF. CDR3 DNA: TGTGCCAGCAGCAAGGGGACTAGCGGGATCTCCTACGAGCAGTACTTC. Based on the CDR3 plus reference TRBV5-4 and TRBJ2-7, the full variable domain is ETGVTQSPTHLIKTRGQQVTLRCSSQSGHNTVSWYQQALGQGPQFIFQYYREEENGRGNFPPRFSGLQFPNYSSELNVNALELDDSALYLCASSKGTSGISYEQYFGPGTRLTVT.

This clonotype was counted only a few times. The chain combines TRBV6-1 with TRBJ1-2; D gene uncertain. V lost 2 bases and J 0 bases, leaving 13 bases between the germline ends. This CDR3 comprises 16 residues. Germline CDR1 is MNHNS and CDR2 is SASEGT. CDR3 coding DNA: TGTGCCAGCAGTGAATTGGGCCGCCTGTCTAACTATGGCTACACCTTC. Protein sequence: CASSELGRLSNYGYTF.

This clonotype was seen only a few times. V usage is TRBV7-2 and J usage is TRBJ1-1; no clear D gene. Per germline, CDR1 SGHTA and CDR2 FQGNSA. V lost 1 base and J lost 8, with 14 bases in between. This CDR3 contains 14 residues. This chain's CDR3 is CASSLGGRFREAFF. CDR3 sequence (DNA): TGTGCCAGCAGCTTAGGAGGGCGGTTCAGGGAAGCTTTCTTT.

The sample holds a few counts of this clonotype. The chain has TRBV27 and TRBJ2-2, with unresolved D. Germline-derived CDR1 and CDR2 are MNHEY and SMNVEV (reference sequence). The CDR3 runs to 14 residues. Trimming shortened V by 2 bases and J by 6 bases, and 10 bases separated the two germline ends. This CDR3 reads CASSLTALSGELFF. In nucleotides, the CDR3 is TGTGCCAGCAGTTTAACAGCTTTATCCGGGGAGCTGTTTTTT.

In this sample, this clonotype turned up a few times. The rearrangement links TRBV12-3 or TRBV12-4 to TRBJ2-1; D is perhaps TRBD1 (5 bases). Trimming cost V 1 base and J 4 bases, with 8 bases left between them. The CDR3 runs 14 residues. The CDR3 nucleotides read TGTGCCAGCAGTTTAGTCCCAGGGTACAATGAGCAGTTCTTC. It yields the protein CASSLVPGYNEQFF.

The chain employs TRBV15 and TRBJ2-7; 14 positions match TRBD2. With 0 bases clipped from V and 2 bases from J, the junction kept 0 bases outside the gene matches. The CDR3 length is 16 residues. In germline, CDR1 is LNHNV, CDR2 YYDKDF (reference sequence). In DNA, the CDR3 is TGTGCCACCAGCAGAGAGGGACTAGCGGGGGCCTACGAGCAGTACTTC. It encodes CATSREGLAGAYEQYF.

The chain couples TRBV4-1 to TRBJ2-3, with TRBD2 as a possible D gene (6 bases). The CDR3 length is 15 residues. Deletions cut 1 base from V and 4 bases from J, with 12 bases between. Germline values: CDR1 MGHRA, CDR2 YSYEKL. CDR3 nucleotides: TGCGCCAGCAGCCAAGGTCCAGGGAGGCCAGATACGCAGTATTTT. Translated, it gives CASSQGPGRPDTQYF.

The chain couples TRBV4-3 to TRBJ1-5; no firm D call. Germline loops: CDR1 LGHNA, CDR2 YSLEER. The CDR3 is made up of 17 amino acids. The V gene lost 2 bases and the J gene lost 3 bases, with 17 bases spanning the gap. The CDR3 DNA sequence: TGCGCCAGCAGCCAAACAGTTAATGGAGCAGTCAATCAGCCCCAGCATTTT. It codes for CASSQTVNGAVNQPQHF.

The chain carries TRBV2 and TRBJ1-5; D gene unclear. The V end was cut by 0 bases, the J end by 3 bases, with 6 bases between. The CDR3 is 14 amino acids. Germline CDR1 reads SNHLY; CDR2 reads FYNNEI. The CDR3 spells CASSEAQANQPQHF. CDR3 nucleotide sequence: TGTGCCAGCAGTGAAGCGCAAGCCAATCAGCCCCAGCATTTT.

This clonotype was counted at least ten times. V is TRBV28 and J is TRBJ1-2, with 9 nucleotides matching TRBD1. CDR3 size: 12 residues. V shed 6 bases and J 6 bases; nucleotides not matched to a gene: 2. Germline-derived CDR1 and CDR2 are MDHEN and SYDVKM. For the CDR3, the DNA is TGTGCCAGCAGCAGGACAGGGGATGGCTACACCTTC. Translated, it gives CASSRTGDGYTF.

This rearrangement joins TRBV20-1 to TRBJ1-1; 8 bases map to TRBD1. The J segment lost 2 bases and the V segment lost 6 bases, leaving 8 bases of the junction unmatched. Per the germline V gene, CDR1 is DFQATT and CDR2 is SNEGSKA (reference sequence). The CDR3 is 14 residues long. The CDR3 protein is CSAPTGALNTEAFF. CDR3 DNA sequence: TGCAGTGCCCCGACAGGGGCGCTCAACACTGAAGCTTTCTTT.

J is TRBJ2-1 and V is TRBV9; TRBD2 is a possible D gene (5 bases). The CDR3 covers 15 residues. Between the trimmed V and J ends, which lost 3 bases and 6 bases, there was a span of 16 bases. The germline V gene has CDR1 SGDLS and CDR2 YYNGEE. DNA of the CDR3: TGTGCCAGCAGCGCCAGCGGTTTGGAAGCCAATGAGCAGTTCTTC. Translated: CASSASGLEANEQFF.

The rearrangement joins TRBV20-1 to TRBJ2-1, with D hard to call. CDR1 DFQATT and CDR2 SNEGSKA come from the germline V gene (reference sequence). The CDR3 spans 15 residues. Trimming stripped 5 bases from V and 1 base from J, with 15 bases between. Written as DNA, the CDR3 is TGCAGTGCTGCCCCGAGCTGGGCATCCTACAATGAGCAGTTCTTC. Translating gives CSAAPSWASYNEQFF.

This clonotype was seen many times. The CDR3 protein is CASSQDRLAGAAETQYF. CDR3 bases: TGTGCCAGCAGCCAAGATCGTTTAGCGGGAGCGGCAGAGACCCAGTACTTC. J is TRBJ2-5 and V is TRBV14; TRBD2 agrees at 9 bases. This CDR3 spans 17 amino acids. Losses at the gene ends were 0 bases for V and 4 bases for J; bases not matched to a gene: 9. CDR1 is SGHDN and CDR2 is FVKESK in the germline V gene.

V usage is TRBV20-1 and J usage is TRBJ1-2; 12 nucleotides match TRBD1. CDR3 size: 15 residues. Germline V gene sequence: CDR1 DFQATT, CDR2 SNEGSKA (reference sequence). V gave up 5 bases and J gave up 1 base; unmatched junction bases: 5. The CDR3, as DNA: TGCAGTGCTCCGGGACAGGGGGCTGGTAACTATGGCTACACCTTC. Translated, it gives CSAPGQGAGNYGYTF.

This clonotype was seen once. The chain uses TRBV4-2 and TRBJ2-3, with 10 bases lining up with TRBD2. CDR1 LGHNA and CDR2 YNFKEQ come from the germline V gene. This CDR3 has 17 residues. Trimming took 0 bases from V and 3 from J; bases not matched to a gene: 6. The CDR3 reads CASSQEGVAGGTDTQYF. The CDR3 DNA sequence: TGTGCCAGCAGCCAAGAGGGGGTAGCGGGGGGTACAGATACGCAGTATTTT.

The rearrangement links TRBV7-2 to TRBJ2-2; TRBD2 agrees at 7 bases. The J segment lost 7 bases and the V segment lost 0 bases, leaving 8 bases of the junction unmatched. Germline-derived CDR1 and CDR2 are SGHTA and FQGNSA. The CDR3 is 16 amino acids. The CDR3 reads CASSLARTRGGGELFF. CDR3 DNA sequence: TGTGCCAGCAGCTTAGCACGGACTAGGGGTGGCGGGGAGCTGTTTTTT.

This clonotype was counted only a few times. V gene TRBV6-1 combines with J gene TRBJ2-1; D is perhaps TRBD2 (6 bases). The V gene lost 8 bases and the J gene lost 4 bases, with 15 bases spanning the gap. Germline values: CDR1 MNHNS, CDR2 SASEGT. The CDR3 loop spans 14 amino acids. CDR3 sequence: CASRASGRYNEQFF. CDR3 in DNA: TGTGCCAGCCGGGCCAGCGGGCGATACAATGAGCAGTTCTTC.

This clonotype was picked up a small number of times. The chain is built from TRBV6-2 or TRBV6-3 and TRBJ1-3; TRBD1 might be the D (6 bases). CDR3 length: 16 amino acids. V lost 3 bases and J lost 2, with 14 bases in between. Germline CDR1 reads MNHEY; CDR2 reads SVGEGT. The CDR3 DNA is TGTGCCAGCAGTTATCCTCAGGGGAGCCCTGGAAACACCATATATTTT. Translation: CASSYPQGSPGNTIYF.

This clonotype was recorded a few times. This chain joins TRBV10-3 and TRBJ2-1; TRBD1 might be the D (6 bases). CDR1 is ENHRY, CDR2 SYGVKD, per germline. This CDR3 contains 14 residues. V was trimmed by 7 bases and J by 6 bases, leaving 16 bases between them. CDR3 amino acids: CAITHPGHVNEQFF. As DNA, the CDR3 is TGTGCCATCACCCACCCGGGACATGTCAATGAGCAGTTCTTC.

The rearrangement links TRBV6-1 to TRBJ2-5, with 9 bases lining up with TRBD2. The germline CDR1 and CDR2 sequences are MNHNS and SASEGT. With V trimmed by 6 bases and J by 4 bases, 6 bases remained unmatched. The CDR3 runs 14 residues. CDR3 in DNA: TGTGCCAGCAGAACCGGGACTAGCCGAGAGACCCAGTACTTC. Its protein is CASRTGTSRETQYF.

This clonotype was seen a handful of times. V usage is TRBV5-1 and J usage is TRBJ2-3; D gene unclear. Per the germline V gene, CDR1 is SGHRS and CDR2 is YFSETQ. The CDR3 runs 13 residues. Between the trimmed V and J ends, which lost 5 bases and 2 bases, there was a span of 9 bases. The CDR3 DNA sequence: TGCGCCAGCAGGGACCTTTACACAGATACGCAGTATTTT. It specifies CASRDLYTDTQYF.

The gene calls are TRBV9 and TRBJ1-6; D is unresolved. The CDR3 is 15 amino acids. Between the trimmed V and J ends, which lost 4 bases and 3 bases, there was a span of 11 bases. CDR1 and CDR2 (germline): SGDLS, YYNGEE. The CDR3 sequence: CASSPGASYNSPLHF. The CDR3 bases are TGTGCCAGCAGCCCCGGTGCCAGCTATAATTCACCCCTCCACTTT.